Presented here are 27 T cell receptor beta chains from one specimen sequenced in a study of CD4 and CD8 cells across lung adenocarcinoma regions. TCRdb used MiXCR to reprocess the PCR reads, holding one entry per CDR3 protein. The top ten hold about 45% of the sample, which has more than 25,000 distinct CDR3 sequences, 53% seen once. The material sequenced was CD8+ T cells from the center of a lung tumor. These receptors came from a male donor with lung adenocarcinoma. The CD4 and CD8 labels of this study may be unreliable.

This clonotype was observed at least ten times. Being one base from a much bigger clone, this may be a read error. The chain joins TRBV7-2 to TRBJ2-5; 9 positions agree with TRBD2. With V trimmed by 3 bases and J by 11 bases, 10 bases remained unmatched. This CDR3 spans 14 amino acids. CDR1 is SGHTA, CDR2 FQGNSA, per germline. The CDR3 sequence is CASSFGGRVFKQYF. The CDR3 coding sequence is TGTGCCAGCAGCTTCGGCGGGAGGGTCTTTAAGCAGTACTTC.

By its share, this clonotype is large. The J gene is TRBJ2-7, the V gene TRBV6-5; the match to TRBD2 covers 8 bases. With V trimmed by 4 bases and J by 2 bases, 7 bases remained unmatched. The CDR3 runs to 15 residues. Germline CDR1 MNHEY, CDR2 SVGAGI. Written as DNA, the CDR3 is TGTGCCAGCAGTTTGGGACTAGAGGGTACCTACGAGCAGTACTTC. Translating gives CASSLGLEGTYEQYF.

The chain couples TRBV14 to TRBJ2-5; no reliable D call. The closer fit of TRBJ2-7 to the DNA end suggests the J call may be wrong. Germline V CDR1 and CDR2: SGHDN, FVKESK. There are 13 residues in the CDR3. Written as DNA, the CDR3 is TGTGCCAGCAGCCAACAAATTTCCTACGAGCAGTACTTC. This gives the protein CASSQQISYEQYF.

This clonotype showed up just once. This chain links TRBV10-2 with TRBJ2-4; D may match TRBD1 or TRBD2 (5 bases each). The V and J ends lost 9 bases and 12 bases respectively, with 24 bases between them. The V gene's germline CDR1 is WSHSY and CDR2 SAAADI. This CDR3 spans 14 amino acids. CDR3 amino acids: CARLVGRDQETQYF. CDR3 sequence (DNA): TGCGCCAGGCTCGTGGGCCGGGACCAAGAGACTCAGTACTTC.

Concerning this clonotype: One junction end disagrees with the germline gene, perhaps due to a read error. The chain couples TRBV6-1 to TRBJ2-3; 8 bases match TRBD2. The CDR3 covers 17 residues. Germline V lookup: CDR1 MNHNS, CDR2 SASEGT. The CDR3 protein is CASSEGNGRGVKDTQYF. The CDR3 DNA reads TGTGCCAGCAGTGAGGGGAACGGGCGGGGGGTCAAAGATACGCAGTATTTC.

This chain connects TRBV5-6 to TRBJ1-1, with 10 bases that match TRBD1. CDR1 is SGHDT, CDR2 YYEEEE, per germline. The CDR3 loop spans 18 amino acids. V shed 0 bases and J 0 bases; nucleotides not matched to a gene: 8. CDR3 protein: CASSLVLGTGAMNTEAFF. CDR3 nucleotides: TGTGCCAGCAGCTTGGTTCTGGGGACAGGGGCGATGAACACTGAAGCTTTCTTT.

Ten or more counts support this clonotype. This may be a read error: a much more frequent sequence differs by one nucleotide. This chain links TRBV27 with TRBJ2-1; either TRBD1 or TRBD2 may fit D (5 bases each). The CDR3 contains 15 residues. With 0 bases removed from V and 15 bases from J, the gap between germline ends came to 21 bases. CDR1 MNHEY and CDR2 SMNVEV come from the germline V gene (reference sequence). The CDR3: CASSLSYRDELGLFF. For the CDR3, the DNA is TGTGCCAGCAGTTTATCATATCGGGACGAGCTAGGACTGTTCTTC.

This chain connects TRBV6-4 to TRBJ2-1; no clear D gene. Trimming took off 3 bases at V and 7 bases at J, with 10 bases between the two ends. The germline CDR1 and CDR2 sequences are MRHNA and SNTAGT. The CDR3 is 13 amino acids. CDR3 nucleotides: TGTGCCAGCAGTGATGGGCCTCTAAATGAGCAGTTCTTC. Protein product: CASSDGPLNEQFF.

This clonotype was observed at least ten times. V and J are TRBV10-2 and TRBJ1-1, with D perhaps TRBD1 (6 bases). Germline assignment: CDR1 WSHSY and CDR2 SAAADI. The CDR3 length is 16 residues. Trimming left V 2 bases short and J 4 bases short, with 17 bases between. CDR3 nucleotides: TGCGCCAGCAGTGAGCCCGGACAGAGCGGTGGCACTGAAGCTTTCTTT. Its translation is CASSEPGQSGGTEAFF.

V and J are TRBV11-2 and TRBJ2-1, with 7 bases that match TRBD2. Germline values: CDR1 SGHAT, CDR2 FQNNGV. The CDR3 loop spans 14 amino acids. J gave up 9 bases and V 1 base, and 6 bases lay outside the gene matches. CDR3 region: CASSLVAGETEQFF. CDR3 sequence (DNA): TGTGCCAGCAGCTTAGTCGCGGGAGAAACTGAGCAGTTCTTC.

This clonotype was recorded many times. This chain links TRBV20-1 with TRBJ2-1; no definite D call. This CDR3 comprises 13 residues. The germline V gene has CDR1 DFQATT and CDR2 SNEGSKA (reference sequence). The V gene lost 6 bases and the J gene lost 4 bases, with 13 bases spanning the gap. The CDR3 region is CSAPRVGYNEQFF. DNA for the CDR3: TGCAGTGCCCCAAGGGTGGGTTACAATGAGCAGTTCTTC.

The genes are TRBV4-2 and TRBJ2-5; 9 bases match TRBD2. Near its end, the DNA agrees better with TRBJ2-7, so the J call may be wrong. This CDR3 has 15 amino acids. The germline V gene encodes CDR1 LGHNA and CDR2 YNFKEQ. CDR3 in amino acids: CASRSGGTSLLEQYF. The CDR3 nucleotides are TGTGCCAGCAGGTCCGGGGGGACTAGCCTCCTCGAGCAGTACTTC.

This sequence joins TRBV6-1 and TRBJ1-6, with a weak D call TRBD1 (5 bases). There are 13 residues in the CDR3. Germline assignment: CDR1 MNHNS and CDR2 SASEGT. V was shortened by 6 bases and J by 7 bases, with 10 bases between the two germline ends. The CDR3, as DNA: TGTGCCAGCAGATGGGACGGGAATTCACCCCTCCACTTT. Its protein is CASRWDGNSPLHF.

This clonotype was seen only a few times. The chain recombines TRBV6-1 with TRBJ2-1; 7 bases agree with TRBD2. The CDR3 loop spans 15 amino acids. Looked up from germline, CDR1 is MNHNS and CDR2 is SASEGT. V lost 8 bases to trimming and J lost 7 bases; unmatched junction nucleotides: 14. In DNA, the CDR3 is TGTGCCAGCTGGAATGGGGCGGGAGCTATTAATGAGCAGTTCTTC. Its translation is CASWNGAGAINEQFF.

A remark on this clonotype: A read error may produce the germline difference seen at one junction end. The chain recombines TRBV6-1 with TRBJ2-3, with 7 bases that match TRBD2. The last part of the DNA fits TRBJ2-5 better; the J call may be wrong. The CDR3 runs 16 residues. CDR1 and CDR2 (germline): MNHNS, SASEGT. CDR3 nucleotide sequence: TGTGCCAGCGGGGGAGCCGGGAGCGGGGACCAAGATACCCAGTACTTC. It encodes CASGGAGSGDQDTQYF.

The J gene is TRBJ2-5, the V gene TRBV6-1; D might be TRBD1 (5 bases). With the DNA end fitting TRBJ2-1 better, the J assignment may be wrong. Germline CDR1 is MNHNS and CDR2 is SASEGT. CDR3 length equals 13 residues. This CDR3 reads CASSSRRENEQFF. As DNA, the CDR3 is TGTGCCAGCAGTAGTCGCAGGGAAAATGAGCAGTTCTTC.

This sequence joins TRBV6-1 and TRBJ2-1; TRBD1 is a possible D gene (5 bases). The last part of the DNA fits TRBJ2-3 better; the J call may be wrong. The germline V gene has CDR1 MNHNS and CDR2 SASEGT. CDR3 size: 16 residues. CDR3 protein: CASSETWAVRTNKQYF. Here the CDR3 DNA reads TGTGCCAGCAGTGAAACGTGGGCTGTGAGGACAAATAAGCAGTATTTT.

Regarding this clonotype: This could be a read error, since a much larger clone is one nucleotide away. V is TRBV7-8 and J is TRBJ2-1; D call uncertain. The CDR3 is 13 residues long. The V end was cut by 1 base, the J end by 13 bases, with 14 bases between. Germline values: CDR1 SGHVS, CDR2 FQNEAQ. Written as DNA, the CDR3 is TGTGCCAGCAGCTTAGAGCAGGCGCGGACCCAGTTCTTC. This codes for CASSLEQARTQFF.

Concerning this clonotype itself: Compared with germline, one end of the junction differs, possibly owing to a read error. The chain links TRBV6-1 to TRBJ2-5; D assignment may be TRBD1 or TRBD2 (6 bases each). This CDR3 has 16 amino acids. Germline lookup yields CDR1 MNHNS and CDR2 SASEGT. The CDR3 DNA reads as TGTGCCTGCGGGGAAGCCGGGGGCCGGGACCGGGAGACGCAGTATTTC. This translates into CACGEAGGRDRETQYF.

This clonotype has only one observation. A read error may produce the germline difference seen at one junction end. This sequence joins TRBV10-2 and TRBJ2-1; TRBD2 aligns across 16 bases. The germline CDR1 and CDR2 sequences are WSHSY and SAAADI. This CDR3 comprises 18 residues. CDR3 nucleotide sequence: TGCACCAGCAGGATGGGACTAGCGGGAGGGAGCTCCTACAATGAGCAGTTCTTC. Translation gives CTSRMGLAGGSSYNEQFF.

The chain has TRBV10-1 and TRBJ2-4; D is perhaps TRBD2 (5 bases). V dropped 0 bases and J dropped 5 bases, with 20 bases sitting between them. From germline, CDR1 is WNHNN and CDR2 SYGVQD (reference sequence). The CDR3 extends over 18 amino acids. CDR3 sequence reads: CASSESVGEGRDQNIQYF. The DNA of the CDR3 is TGCGCCAGCAGTGAGTCCGTGGGCGAGGGCCGTGACCAAAACATTCAGTACTTC.

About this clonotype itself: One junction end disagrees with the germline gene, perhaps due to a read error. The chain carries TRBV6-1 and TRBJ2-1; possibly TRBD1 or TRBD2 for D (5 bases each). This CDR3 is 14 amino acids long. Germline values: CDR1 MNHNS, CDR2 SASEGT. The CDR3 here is CATGTAVCYNEQFF. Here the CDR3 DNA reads TGTGCCACCGGGACGGCGGTCTGCTACAATGAGCAGTTCTTT.

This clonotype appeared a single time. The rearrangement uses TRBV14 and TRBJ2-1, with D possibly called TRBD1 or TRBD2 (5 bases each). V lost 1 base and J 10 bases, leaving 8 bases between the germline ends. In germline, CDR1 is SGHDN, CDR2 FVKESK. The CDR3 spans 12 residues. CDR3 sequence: CASSQGWGEQFF. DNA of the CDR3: TGTGCCAGCAGCCAAGGGTGGGGGGAGCAGTTCTTC. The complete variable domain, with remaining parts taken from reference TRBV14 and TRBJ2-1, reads EAGVTQFPSHSVIEKGQTVTLRCDPISGHDNLYWYRRVMGKEIKFLLHFVKESKQDESGMPNNRFLAERTGGTYSTLKVQPAELEDSGVYFCASSQGWGEQFFGPGTRLTVL.

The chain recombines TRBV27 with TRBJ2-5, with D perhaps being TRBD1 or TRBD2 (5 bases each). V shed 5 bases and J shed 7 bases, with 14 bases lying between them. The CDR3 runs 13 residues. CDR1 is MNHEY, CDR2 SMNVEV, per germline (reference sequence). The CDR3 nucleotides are TGTGCCAGCAGTGCCCAGGGTCGGGGGACCCAGTACTTC. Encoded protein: CASSAQGRGTQYF.

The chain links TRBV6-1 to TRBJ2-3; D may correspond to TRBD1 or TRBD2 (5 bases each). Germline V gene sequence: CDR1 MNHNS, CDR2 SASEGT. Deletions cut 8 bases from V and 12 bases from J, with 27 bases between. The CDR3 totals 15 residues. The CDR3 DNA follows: TGTGCCAGCGGAGCACGGGGCCGCGACCCAGAGACCCAGTATTTT. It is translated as CASGARGRDPETQYF.

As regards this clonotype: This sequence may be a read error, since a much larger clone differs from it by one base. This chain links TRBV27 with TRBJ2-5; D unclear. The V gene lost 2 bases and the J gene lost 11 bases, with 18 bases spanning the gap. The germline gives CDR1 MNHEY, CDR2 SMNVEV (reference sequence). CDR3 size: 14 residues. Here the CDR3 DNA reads TGTGCCAGCAGTTTAGAGGATACCTACAATGAGCAGTACTTC. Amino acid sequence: CASSLEDTYNEQYF.

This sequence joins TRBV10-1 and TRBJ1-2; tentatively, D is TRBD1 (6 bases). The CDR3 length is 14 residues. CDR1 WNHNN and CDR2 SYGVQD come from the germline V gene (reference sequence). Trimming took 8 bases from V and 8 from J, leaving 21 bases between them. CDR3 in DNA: TGCGCCAGCGGACCAGGGGCCAACGGGGGAGGCTACACCTTC. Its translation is CASGPGANGGGYTF.